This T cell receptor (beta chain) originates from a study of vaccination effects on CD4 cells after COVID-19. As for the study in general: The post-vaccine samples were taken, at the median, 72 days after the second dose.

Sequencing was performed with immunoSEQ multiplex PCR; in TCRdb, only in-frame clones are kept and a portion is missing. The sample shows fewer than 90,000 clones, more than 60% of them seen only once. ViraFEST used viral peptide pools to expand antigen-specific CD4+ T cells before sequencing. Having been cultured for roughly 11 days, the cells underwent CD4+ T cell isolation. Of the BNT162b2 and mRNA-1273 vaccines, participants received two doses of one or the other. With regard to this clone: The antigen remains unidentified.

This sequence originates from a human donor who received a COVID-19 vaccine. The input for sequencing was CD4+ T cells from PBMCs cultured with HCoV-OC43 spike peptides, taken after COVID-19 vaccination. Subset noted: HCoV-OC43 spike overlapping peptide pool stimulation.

The CDR3 region is CASSPGTGSNQPQHF. CDR3 nucleotide sequence: TGTGCCAGCTCACCCGGGACAGGTAGCAATCAGCCCCAGCATTTT. V gene TRBV18 combines with J gene TRBJ1-5, with 8 bases lining up with TRBD1. With 3 bases clipped from V and 0 bases from J, the junction kept 1 base outside the gene matches. Per germline, CDR1 KGHSH and CDR2 LQKENI. The CDR3 sequence is 15 residues long.